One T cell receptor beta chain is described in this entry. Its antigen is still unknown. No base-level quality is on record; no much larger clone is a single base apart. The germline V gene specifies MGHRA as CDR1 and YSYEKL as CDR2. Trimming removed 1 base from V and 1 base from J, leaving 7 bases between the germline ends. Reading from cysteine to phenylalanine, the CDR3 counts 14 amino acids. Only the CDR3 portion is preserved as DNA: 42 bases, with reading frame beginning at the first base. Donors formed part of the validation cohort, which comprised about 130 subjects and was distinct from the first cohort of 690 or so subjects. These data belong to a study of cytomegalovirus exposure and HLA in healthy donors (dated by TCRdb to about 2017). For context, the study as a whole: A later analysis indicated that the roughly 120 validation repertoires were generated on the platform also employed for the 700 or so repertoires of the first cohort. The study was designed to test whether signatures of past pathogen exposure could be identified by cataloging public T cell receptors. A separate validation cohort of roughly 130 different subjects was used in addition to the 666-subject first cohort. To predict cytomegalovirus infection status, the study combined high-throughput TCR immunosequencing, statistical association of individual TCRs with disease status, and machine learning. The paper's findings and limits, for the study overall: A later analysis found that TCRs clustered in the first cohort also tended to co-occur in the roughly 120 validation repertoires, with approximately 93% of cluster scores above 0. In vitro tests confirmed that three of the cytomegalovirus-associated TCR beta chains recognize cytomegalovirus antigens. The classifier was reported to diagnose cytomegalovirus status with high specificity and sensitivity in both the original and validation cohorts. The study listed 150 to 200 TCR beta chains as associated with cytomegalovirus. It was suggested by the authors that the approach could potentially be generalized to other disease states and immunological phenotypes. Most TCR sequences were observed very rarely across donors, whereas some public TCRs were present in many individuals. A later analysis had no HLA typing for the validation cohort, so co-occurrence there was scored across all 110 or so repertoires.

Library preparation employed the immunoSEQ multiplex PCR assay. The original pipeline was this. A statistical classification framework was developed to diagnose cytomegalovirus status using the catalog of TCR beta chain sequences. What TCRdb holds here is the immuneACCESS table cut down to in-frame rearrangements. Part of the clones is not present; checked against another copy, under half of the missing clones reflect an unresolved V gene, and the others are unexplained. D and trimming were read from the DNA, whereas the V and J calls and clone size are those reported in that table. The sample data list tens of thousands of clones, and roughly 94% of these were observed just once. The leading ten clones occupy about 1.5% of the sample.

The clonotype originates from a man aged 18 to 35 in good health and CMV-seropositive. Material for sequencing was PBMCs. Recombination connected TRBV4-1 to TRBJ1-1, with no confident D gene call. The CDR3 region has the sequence CASSQGARNTEAFF. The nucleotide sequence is TGCGCCAGCAGCCAAGGGGCCAGGAACACTGAAGCTTTCTTT.